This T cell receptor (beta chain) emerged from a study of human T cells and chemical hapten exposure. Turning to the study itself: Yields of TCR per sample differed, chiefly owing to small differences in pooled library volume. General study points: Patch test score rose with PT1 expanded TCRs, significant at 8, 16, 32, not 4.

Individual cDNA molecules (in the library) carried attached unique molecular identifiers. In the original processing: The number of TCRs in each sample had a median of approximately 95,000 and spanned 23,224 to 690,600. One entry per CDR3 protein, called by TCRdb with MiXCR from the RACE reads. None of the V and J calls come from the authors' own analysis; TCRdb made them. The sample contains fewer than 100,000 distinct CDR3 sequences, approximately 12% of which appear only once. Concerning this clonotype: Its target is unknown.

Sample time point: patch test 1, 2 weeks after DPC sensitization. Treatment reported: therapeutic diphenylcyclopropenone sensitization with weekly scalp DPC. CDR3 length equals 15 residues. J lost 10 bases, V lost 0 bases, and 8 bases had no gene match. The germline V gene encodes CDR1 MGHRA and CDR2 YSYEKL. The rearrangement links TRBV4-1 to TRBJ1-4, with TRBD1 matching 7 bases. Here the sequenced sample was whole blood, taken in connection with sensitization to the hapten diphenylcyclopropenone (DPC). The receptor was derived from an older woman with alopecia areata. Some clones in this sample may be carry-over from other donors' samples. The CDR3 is CASSQEGQKRGKLFF. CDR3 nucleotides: TGCGCCAGCAGCCAAGAGGGACAGAAGAGAGGAAAACTGTTTTTT.